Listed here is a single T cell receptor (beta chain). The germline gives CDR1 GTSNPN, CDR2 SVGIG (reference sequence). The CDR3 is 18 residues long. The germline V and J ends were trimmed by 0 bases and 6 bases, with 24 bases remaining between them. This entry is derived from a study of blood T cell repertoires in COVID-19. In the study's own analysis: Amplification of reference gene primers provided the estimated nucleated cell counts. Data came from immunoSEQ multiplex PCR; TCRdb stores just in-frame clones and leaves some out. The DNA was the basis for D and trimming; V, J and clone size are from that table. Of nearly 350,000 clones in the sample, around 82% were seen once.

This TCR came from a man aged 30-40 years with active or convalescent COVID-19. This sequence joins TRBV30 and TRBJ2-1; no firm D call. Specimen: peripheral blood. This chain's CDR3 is CAWSVWYPGKGLGNEQFF. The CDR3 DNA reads TGTGCCTGGAGTGTCTGGTACCCAGGAAAAGGTTTGGGCAATGAGCAGTTCTTC.